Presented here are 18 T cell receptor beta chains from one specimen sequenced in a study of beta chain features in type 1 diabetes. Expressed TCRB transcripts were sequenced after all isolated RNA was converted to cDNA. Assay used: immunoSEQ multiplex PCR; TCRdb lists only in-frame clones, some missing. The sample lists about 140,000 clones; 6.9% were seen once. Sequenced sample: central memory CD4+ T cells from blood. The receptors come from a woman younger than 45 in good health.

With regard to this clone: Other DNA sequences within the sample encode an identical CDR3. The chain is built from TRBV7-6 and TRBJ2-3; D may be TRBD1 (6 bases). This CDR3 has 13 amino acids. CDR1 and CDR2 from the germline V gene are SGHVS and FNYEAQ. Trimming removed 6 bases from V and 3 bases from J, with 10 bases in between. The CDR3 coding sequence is TGTGCCAGCAGTCGCCAGGGGACAGATACGCAGTATTTT. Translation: CASSRQGTDTQYF.

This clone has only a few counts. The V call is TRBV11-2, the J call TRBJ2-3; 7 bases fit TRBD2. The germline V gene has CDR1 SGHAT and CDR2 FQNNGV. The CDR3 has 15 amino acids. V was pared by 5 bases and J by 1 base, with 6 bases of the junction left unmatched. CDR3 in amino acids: CASSPRGRGTDTQYF. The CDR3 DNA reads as TGTGCCAGCAGCCCCCGAGGGAGGGGCACAGATACGCAGTATTTT.

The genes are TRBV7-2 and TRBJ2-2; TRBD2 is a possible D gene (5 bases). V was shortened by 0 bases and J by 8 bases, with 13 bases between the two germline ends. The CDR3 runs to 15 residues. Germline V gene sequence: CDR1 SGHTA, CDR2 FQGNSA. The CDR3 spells CASSLAGIGPGELFF. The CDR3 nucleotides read TGTGCCAGCAGCTTAGCCGGGATCGGTCCAGGGGAGCTGTTTTTT.

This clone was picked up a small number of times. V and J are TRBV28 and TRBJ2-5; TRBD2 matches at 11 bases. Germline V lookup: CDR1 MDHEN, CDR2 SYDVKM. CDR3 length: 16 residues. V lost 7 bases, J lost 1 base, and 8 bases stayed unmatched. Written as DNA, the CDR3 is TGTGCCAGCACCGGGCTAGCGGGAGGATTCCAAGAGACCCAGTACTTC. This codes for CASTGLAGGFQETQYF. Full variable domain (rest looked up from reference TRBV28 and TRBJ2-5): DVKVTQSSRYLVKRTGEKVFLECVQDMDHENMFWYRQDPGLGLRLIYFSYDVKMKEKGDIPEGYSVSREKKERFSLILESASTNQTSMYLCASTGLAGGFQETQYFGPGTRLLVL.

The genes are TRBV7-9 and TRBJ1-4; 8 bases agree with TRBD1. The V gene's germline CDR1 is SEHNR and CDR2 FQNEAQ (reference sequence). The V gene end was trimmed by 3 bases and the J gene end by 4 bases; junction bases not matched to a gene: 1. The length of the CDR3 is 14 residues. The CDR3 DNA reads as TGTGCCAGCAGCTTCGGACAGGGTAATGAAAAACTGTTTTTT. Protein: CASSFGQGNEKLFF.

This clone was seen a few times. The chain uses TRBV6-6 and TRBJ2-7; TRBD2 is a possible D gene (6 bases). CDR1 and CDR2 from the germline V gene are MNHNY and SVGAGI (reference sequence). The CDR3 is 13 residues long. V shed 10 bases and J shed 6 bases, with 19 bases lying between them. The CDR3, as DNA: TGTGCCACCTCGGGAGCCCGAACTGGCGAGCAGTACTTC. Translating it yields CATSGARTGEQYF.

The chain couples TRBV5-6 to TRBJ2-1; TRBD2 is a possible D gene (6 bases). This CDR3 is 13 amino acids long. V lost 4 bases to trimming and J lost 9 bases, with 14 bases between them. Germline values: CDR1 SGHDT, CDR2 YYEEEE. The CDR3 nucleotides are TGTGCCAGCAGCGTCAGGCGGGGCCGTGAGCAGTTCTTC. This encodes CASSVRRGREQFF.

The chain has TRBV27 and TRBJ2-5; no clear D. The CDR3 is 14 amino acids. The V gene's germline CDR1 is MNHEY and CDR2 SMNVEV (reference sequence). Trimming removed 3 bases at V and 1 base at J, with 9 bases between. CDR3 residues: CASSFSRSQETQYF. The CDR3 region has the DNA TGTGCCAGCAGTTTTTCCCGCAGCCAAGAGACCCAGTACTTC.

The CDR3 DNA reads as TGTGCCAGCAGTTTATATAGCGGTAGTCGGATGAATGAGCAGTTCTTC. The encoded protein is CASSLYSGSRMNEQFF. The chain joins TRBV28 to TRBJ2-1; D is perhaps TRBD2 (6 bases). Trimming took off 1 base at V and 7 bases at J, with 17 bases between the two ends. In germline, CDR1 is MDHEN, CDR2 SYDVKM. This CDR3 is built from 16 residues.

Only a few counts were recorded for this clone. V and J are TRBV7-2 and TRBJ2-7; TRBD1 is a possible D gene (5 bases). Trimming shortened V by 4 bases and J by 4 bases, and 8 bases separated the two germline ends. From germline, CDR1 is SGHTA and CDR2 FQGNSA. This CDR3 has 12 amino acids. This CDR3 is CASSSGFYEQYF. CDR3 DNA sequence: TGTGCCAGCAGCTCAGGGTTTTACGAGCAGTACTTC.

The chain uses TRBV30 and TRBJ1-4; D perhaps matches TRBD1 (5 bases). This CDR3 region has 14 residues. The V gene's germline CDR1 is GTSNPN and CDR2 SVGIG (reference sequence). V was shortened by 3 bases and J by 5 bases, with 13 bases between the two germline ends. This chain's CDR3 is CAWRAGLGNEKLFF. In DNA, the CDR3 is TGTGCCTGGAGGGCAGGGTTGGGGAATGAAAAACTGTTTTTT. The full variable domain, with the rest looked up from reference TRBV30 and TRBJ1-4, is SQTIHQWPATLVQPVGSPLSLECTVEGTSNPNLYWYRQAAGRGLQLLFYSVGIGQISSEVPQNLSASRPQDRQFILSSKKLLLSDSGFYLCAWRAGLGNEKLFFGSGTQLSVL.

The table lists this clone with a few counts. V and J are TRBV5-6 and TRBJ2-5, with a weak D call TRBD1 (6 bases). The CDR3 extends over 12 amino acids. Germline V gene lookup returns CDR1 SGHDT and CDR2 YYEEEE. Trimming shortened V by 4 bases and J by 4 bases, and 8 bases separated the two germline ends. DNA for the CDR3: TGTGCCAGCAGCGAGGACAGAGAGACCCAGTACTTC. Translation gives CASSEDRETQYF.

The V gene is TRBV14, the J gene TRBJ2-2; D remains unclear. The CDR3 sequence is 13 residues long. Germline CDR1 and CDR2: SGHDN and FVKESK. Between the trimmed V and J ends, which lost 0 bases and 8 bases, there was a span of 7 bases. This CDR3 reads CASSQDIRGELFF. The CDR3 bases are TGTGCCAGCAGCCAAGATATCAGGGGGGAGCTGTTTTTT.

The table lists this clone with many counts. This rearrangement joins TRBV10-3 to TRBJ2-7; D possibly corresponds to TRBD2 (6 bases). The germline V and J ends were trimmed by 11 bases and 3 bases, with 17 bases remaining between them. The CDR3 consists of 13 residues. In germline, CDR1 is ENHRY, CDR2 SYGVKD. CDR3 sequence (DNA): TGTGCCGCGAGCCGGGAGCCAAACTACGAGCAGTACTTC. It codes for CAASREPNYEQYF.

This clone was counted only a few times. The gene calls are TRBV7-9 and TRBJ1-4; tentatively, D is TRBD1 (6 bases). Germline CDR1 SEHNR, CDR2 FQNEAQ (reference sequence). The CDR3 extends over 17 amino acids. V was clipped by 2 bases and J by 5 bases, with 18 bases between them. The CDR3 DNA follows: TGTGCCAGCAGCTTATCCCTAGTTGGCAGGGGAAATGAAAAACTGTTTTTT. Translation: CASSLSLVGRGNEKLFF. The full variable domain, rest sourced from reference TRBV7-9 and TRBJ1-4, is DTGVSQNPRHKITKRGQNVTFRCDPISEHNRLYWYRQTLGQGPEFLTYFQNEAQLEKSRLLSDRFSAERPKGSFSTLEIQRTEQGDSAMYLCASSLSLVGRGNEKLFFGSGTQLSVL.

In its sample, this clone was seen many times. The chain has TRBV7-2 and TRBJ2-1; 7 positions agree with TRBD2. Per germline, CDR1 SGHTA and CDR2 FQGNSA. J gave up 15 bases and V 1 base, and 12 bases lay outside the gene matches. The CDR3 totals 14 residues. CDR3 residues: CASSLVGSGEHTFF. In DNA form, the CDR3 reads TGTGCCAGCAGCTTAGTAGGGAGCGGGGAACATACGTTCTTC.

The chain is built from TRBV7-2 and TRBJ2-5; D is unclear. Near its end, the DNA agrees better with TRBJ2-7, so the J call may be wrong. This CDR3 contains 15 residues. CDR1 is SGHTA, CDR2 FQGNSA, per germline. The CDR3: CASSLSLVFRNEQYF. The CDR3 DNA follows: TGTGCCAGCAGCTTATCTTTGGTCTTCCGCAACGAGCAGTACTTC.

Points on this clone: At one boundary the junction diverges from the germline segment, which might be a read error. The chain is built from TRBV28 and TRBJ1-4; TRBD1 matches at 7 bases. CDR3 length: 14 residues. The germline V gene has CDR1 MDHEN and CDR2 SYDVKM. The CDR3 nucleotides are TGTGCCATCAGTACCGGGACAGCGAATGAAAAACTGTTTTTT. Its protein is CAISTGTANEKLFF.